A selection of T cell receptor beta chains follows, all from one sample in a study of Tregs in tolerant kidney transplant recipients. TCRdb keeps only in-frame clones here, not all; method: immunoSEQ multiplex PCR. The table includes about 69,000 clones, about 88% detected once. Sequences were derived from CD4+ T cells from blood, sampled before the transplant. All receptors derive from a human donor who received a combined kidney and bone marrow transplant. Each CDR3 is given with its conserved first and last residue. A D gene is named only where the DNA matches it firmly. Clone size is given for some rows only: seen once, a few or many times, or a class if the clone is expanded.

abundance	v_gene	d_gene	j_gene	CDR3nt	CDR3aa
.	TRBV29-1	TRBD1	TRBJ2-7	TGCAGCGTGGAGAAGGGCGGGACAGGGGCGGAGGAGCAGTACTTC	CSVEKGGTGAEEQYF
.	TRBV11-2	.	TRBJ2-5	TGTGCCAGCAGCACAGGGCTTCAAGAGACCCAGTACTTC	CASSTGLQETQYF
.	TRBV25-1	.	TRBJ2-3	TGTGCCAGCAGCTCGGGGGGCGCGACAGATACGCAGTATTTT	CASSSGGATDTQYF
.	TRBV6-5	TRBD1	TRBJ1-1	TGTGCCAGCAGTACCCGGGACAGGGCAAAAGCTTTCTTT	CASSTRDRAKAFF
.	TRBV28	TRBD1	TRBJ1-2	TGTGCCACACAACAGAACCATCGGGACAGCACTAACTATGGCTACACCTTC	CATQQNHRDSTNYGYTF
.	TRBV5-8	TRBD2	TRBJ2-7	TGTGCCAGCAGCCGAAAGGGACTAGCGGGAGCCTACGAGCAGTACTTC	CASSRKGLAGAYEQYF
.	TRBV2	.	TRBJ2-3	TGTGCCAGCAGTACCCGGGGGATCACAGATACGCAGTATTTT	CASSTRGITDTQYF
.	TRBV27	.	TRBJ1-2	TGTGCCAGCAGTTTAAGCAGGGACTATGGCTACACCTTC	CASSLSRDYGYTF
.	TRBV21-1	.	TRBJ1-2	TGTGCCAGCAGCAAACTTACCCGTGGGCCTCATGGCTACACCTTC	CASSKLTRGPHGYTF
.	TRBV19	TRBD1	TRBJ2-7	TGTGCCAGTTCATTACAGGGGAACTCCTACGAGCAGTACTTC	CASSLQGNSYEQYF
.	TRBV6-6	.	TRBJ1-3	TGTGCCAGCAGTTATAACCCGACAAGCTCTGGAAACACCATATATTTT	CASSYNPTSSGNTIYF
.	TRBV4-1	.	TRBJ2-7	TGCGCCAGCAGCCAAGTAGATAGGGGCCACTACGAGCAGTACTTC	CASSQVDRGHYEQYF
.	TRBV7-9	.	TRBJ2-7	TGTGCCAGCAGCTTATCATCGGGCAGGGGATCCTACGAGCAGTACTTC	CASSLSSGRGSYEQYF
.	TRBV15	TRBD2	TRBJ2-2	TGTGCCACCAGCAGAGGGCGACTAGCGGGAGGGCCACGCGACACCGGGGAGCTGTTTTTT	CATSRGRLAGGPRDTGELFF
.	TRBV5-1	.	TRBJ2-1	TGCGCCAGCCAACCGACTTCCACCTACAATGAGCAGTTCTTC	CASQPTSTYNEQFF
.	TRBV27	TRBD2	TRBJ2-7	TGTGCCAGCAGTAGCCCTCGACTAGCGGGAGGGCGTGAGCAGTACTTC	CASSSPRLAGGREQYF
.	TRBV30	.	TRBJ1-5	TGTGCCTGGTCACGGGACATCAATCAGCCCCAGCATTTT	CAWSRDINQPQHF
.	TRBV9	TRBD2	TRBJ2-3	TGTGCCAGCAGCCGACTAGCGGGAAGCACAGATACGCAGTATTTT	CASSRLAGSTDTQYF
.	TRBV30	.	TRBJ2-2	TGTGCCTGGAGTGTATACGTCGGCACCGGGGAGCTGTTTTTT	CAWSVYVGTGELFF
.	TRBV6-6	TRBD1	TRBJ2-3	TGTGCCAGCAGTCAGGGACAGGGACCAGATACGCAGTATTTT	CASSQGQGPDTQYF
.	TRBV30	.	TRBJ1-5	TGTGCCTGGAGTCCGTCCGCCCCGGACAGCCGGAATCCGGCCCAGCATTTT	CAWSPSAPDSRNPAQHF
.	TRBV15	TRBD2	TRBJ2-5	TGTGCCACCAGTACCGCGGGGACTAGAACGGGGACCCAGTACTTC	CATSTAGTRTGTQYF
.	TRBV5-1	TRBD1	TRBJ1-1	TGCGCCAGCAGCGTGGGACAGGGTTTAACCAGAACTGAAGCTTTCTTT	CASSVGQGLTRTEAFF
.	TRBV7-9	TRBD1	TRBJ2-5	TGTGCCAGCAGCTTCAGGGGGACAGAGCAAGAGACCCAGTACTTC	CASSFRGTEQETQYF
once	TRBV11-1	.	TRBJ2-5	TGTGCCAGCAGCTCTAGGCCCATTGAGACCCAGTACTTC	CASSSRPIETQYF
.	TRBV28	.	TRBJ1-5	TGTGCCAGCAGCCCCGTGGAGACTTCCGAGCCCCAGCATTTT	CASSPVETSEPQHF